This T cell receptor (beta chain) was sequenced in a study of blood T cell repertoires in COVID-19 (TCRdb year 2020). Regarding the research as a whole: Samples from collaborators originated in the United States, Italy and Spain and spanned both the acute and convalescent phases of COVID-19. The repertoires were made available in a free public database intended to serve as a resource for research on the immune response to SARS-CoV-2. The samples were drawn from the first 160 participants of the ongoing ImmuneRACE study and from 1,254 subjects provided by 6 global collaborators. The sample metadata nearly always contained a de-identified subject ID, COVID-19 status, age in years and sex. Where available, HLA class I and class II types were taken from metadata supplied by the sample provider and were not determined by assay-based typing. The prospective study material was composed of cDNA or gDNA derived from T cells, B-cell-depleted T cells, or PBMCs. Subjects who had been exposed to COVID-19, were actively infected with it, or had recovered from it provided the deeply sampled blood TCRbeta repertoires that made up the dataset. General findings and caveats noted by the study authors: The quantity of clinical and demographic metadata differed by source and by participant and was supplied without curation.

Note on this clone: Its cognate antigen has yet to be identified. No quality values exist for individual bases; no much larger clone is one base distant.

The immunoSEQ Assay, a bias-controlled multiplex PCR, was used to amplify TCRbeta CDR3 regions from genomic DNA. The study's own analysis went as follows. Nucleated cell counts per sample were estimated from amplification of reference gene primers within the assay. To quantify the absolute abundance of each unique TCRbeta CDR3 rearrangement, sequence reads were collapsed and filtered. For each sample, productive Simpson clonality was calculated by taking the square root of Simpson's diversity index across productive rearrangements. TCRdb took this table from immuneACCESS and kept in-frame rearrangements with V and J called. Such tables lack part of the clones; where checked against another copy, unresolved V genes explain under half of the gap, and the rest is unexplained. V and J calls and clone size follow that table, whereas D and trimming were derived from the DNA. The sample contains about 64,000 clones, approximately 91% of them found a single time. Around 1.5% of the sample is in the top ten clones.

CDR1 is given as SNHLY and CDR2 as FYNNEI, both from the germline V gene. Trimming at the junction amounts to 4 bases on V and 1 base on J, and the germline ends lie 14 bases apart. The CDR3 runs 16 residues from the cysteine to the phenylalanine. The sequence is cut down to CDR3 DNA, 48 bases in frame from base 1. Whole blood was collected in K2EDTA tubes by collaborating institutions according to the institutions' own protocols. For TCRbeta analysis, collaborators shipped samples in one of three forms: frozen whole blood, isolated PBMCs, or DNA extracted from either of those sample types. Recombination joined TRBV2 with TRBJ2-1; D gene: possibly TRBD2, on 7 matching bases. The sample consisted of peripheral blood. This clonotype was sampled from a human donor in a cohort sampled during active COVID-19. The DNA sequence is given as TGTGCCAGCAGTGTCGGGGGGACACTGTCCTACAATGAGCAGTTCTTC. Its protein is CASSVGGTLSYNEQFF.